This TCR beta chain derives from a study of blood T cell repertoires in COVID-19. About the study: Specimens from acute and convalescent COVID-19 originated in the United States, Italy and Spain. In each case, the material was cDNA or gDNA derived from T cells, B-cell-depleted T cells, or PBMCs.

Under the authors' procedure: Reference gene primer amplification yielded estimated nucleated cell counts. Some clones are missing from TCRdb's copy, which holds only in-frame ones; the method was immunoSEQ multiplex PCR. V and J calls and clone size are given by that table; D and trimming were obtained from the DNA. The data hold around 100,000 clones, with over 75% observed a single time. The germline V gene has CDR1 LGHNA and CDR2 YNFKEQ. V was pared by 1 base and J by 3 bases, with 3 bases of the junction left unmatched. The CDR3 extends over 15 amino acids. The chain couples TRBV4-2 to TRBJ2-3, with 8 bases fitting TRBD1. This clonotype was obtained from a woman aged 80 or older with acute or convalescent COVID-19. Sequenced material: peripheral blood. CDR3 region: CASSQGQGLTDTQYF. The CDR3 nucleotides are TGTGCCAGCAGCCAAGGACAGGGGCTAACAGATACGCAGTATTTT.